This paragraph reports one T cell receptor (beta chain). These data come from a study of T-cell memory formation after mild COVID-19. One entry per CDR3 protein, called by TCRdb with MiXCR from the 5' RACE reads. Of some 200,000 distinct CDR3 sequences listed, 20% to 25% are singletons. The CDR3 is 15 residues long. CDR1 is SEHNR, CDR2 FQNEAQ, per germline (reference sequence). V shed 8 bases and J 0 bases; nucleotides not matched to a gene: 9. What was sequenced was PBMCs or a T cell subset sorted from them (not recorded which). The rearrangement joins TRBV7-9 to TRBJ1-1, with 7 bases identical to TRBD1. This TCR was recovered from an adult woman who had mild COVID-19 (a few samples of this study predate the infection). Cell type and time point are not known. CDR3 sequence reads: CASETAGTVNTEAFF. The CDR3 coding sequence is TGTGCCAGCGAAACCGCCGGGACAGTGAACACTGAAGCTTTCTTT.